Presented here are 3 T cell receptor beta chains from one specimen sequenced in a study of T cell responses to AZD1222 COVID-19 vaccine. Sequenced by immunoSEQ multiplex PCR; TCRdb stores in-frame clones only, minus some. This table holds approximately 150,000 clones, under 95% found once. The sample consisted of peripheral blood, taken 28 days after the second AZD1222 dose. The receptors shown here come from an adult who received the AZD1222 COVID-19 vaccine.

CDR3 amino acids: CASSLGLAYRYNEQFF. Here the CDR3 DNA reads TGTGCCAGCAGTCTCGGACTAGCTTATCGTTACAATGAGCAGTTCTTC. The V and J genes are TRBV2 and TRBJ2-1; TRBD2 matches at 8 bases. Looked up from germline, CDR1 is SNHLY and CDR2 is FYNNEI. The V gene end was trimmed by 5 bases and the J gene end by 4 bases; junction bases not matched to a gene: 10. The CDR3 runs to 16 residues.

V usage is TRBV5-1 and J usage is TRBJ2-7, with D unclear. Germline V gives CDR1 SGHRS, CDR2 YFSETQ. Trimming pared 3 bases from V and 6 bases from J, leaving 13 bases between. The CDR3 is made up of 13 amino acids. CDR3 loop: CASSSGFGIEQYF. The CDR3 DNA sequence: TGCGCCAGCAGCTCTGGGTTTGGGATCGAGCAGTACTTC.

The chain is built from TRBV2 and TRBJ1-2; 7 bases match TRBD1. The germline V gene has CDR1 SNHLY and CDR2 FYNNEI. Trimming removed 6 bases from V and 7 bases from J; junction bases left unmatched: 8. This CDR3 is 13 amino acids long. CDR3 protein: CASRGGDSLGYTF. The CDR3 DNA reads as TGTGCCAGCAGAGGGGGGGACAGCCTTGGCTACACCTTC. Variable domain in full (rest from reference TRBV2 and TRBJ1-2): EPEVTQTPSHQVTQMGQEVILRCVPISNHLYFYWYRQILGQKVEFLVSFYNNEISEKSEIFDDQFSVERPDGSNFTLKIRSTKLEDSAMYFCASRGGDSLGYTFGSGTRLTVV.